The text below deals with one T cell receptor beta chain. These data come from a study of blood T cell repertoires in COVID-19. Overall study context: Samples representing acute and convalescent COVID-19 were sourced from the United States, Italy and Spain. T cells, B-cell-depleted T cells, or PBMCs supplied cDNA or gDNA.

This table comes from immunoSEQ multiplex PCR, and its TCRdb copy is limited to in-frame clones, with some not included. The repertoire holds tens of thousands of clones, almost 85% seen once, with approximately 1.2% in the top ten. The CDR3 has 15 residues. V was trimmed by 6 bases and J by 4 bases, leaving 19 bases between them. Germline V CDR1 and CDR2: MGHDK, SYGVNS. Sequenced: peripheral blood. This chain joins TRBV25-1 and TRBJ2-7, with a weak D call TRBD1 (6 bases). The receptor was isolated from a woman of 80 years or more with acute or convalescent COVID-19. CDR3 sequence (DNA): TGTGCCAGCAGCGAGGGGGTACAACAGAGTTACGAGCAGTACTTC. Translating gives CASSEGVQQSYEQYF.